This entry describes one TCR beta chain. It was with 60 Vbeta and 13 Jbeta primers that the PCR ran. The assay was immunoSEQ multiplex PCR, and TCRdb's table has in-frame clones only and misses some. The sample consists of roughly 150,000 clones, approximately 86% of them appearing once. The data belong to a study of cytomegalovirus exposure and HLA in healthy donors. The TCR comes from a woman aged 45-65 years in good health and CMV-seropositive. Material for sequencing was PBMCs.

CDR3 coding DNA: TGTGCCAGCAATGTCTATCATGGCACAGATACGCAGTATTTT. Its translation: CASNVYHGTDTQYF. The V and J genes are TRBV2 and TRBJ2-3; D gene uncertain. Deletions cut 7 bases from V and 1 base from J, with 12 bases between. From germline, CDR1 is SNHLY and CDR2 FYNNEI. The CDR3 loop spans 14 amino acids.